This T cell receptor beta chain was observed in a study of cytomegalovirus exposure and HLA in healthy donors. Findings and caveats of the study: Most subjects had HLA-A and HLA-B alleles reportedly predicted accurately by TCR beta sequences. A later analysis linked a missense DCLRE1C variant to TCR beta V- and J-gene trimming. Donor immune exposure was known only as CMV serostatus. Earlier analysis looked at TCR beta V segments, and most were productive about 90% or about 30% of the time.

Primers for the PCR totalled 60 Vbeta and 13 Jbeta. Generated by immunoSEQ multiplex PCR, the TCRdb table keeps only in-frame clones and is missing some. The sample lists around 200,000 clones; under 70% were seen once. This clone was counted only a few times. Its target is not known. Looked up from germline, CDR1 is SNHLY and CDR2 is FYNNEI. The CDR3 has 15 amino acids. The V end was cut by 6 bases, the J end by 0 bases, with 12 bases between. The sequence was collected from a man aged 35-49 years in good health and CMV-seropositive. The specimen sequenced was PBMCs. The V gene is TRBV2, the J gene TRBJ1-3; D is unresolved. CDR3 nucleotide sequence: TGTGCCAGCAGGACCGACACTAGCTCTGGAAACACCATATATTTT. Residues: CASRTDTSSGNTIYF. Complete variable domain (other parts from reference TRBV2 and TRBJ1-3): EPEVTQTPSHQVTQMGQEVILRCVPISNHLYFYWYRQILGQKVEFLVSFYNNEISEKSEIFDDQFSVERPDGSNFTLKIRSTKLEDSAMYFCASRTDTSSGNTIYFGEGSWLTVV.